The clone carrying this T cell receptor beta chain occurred many times. V was pared by 4 bases and J by 2 bases, with 12 bases between. The germline gives CDR1 SGHTA, CDR2 FQGNSA. There are 14 residues in the CDR3. It was RNA transcripts that yielded the amplified TCR beta CDR3 regions. HTBI primers were employed in a first-round RT-PCR of the TCR CDR3. TCRdb re-derived calls from the multiplex PCR reads in MiXCR, one entry per CDR3 protein. In the table there are about 250,000 distinct CDR3 sequences, approximately 23% of which are singletons. This sample was taken from a study of T cells in Graves' hyperthyroidism and ophthalmopathy.

The TCR originated in a woman in her forties with Graves' ophthalmopathy. Sequencing was done on a sample of blood. The V gene is TRBV7-2, the J gene TRBJ2-7; the D call may be TRBD1 or TRBD2 (5 bases each). The CDR3 spells CASSSFRDAYEQYF. CDR3 nucleotides: TGTGCCAGCAGCTCCTTCAGGGACGCCTACGAGCAGTACTTC.